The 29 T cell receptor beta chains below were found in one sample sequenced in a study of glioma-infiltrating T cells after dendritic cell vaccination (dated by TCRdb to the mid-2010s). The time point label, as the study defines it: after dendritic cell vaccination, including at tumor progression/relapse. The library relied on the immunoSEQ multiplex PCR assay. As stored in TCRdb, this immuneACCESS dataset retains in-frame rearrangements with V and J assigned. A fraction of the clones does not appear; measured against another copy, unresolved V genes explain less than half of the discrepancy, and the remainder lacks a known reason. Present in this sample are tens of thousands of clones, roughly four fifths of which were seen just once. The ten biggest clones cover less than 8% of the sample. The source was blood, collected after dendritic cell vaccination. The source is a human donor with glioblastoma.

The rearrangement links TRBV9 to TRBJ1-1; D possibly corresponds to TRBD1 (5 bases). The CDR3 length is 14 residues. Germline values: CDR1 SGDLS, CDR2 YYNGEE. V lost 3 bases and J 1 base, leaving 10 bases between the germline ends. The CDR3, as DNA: TGTGCCAGCAGCGCCGGTGGACAGAACACTGAAGCTTTCTTT. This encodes CASSAGGQNTEAFF.

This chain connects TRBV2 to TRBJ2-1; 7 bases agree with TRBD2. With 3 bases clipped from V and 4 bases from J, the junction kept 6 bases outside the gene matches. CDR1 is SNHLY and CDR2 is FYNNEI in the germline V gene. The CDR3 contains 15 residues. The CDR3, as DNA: TGTGCCAGCAGTGATTGGCTAGCGGATTACAATGAGCAGTTCTTC. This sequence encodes CASSDWLADYNEQFF.

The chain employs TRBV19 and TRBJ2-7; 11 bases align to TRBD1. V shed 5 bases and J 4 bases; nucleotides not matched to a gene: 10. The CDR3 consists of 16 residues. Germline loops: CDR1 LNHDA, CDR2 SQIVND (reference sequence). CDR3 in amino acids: CASSRATGQGGYEQYF. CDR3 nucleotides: TGTGCCAGTAGTCGAGCCACGGGACAGGGGGGTTACGAGCAGTACTTC.

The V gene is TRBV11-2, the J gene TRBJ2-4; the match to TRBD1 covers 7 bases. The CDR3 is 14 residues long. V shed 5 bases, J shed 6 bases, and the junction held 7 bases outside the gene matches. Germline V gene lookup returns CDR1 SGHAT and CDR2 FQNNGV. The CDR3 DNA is TGTGCCAGCAGCCTCACTCGACAGGGAAACATTCAGTACTTC. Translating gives CASSLTRQGNIQYF. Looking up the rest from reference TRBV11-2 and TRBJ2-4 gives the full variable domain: EAGVAQSPRYKIIEKRQSVAFWCNPISGHATLYWYQQILGQGPKLLIQFQNNGVVDDSQLPKDRFSAERLKGVDSTLKIQPAKLEDSAVYLCASSLTRQGNIQYFGAGTRLSVL.

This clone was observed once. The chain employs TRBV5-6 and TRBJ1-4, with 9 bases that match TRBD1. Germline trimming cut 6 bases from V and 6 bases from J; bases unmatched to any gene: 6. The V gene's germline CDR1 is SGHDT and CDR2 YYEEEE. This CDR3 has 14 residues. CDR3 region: CASNEGQGHEKLFF. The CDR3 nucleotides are TGTGCCAGCAACGAGGGACAGGGTCATGAAAAACTGTTTTTT. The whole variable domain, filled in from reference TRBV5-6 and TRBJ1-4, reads DAGVTQSPTHLIKTRGQQVTLRCSPKSGHDTVSWYQQALGQGPQFIFQYYEEEERQRGNFPDRFSGHQFPNYSSELNVNALLLGDSALYLCASNEGQGHEKLFFGSGTQLSVL.

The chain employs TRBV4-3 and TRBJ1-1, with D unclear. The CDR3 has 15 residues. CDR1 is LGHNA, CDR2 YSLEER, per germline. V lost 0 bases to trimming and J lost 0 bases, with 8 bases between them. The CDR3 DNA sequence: TGCGCCAGCAGCCAAGATGCGCTATTGAACACTGAAGCTTTCTTT. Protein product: CASSQDALLNTEAFF.

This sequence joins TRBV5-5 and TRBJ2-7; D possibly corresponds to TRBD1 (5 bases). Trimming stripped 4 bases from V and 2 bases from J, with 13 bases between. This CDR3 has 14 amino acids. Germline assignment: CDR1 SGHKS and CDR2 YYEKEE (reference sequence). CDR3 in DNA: TGTGCCAGCAGCCCATCGACAGAAACCTACGAGCAGTACTTC. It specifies CASSPSTETYEQYF.

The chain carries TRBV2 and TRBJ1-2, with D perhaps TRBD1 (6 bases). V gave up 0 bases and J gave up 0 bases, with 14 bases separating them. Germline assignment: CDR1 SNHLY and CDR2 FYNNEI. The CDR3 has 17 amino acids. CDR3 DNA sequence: TGTGCCAGCAGTGAAGCCAAGGGGCAGGGGTCTAACTATGGCTACACCTTC. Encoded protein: CASSEAKGQGSNYGYTF.

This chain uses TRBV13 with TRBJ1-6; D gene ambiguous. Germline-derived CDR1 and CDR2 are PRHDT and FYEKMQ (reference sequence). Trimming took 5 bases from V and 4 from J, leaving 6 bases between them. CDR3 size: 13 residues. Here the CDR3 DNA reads TGTGCCAGCAGCGCCCAGTATAATTCACCCCTCCACTTT. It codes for CASSAQYNSPLHF.

The CDR3, as DNA: TGCGCCAGCAGCCAAGGGGCGGCGGGGGCGGCCGGGGAGCTGTTTTTT. Translating it yields CASSQGAAGAAGELFF. The chain combines TRBV4-3 with TRBJ2-2; TRBD2 is a possible D gene (7 bases). The ends were cut back, 1 base at V and 6 bases at J, with 15 bases in the middle. In germline, CDR1 is LGHNA, CDR2 YSLEER. This CDR3 is built from 16 residues.

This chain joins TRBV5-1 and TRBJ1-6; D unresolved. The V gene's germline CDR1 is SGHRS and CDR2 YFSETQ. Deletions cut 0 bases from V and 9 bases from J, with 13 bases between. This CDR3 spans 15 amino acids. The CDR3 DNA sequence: TGCGCCAGCAGCTTGGCCGCAGGCCTCGGTTCACCCCTCCACTTT. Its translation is CASSLAAGLGSPLHF.

The CDR3 sequence: CSVAKGGEKLFF. CDR3 in DNA: TGCAGCGTTGCAAAGGGAGGTGAAAAACTGTTTTTT. The chain is built from TRBV29-1 and TRBJ1-4; D gene ambiguous. The germline gives CDR1 SQVTM, CDR2 ANQGSEA. Deletions cut 4 bases from V and 7 bases from J, with 10 bases between. The CDR3 extends over 12 amino acids. Variable domain in full (rest from reference TRBV29-1 and TRBJ1-4): SAVISQKPSRDICQRGTSLTIQCQVDSQVTMMFWYRQQPGQSLTLIATANQGSEATYESGFVIDKFPISRPNLTFSTLTVSNMSPEDSSIYLCSVAKGGEKLFFGSGTQLSVL.

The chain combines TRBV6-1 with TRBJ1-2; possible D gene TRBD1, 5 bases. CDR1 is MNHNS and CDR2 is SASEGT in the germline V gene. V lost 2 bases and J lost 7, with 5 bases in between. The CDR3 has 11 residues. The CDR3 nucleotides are TGTGCCAGCAGTGAAAGGGGTGGCTACACCTTC. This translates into CASSERGGYTF.

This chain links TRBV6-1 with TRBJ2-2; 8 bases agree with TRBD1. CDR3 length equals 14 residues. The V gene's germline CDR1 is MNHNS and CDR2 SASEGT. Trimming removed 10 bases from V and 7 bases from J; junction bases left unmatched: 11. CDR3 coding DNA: TGTGCCACCACGTTGGACAGGGAAGACGGGGAGCTGTTTTTT. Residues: CATTLDREDGELFF.

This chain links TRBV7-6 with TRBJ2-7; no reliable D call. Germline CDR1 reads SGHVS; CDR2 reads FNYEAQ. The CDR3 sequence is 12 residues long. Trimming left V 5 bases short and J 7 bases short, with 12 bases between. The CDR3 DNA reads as TGTGCCAGCAGCATGGGTCCGCGGGAGCAGTACTTC. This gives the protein CASSMGPREQYF.

The CDR3 spells CASSQGTVEEKLFF. Written as DNA, the CDR3 is TGTGCCAGTAGTCAGGGGACGGTTGAAGAAAAACTGTTTTTT. The gene calls are TRBV19 and TRBJ1-4; D is perhaps TRBD1 (6 bases). Germline CDR1 is LNHDA and CDR2 is SQIVND (reference sequence). Trimming removed 5 bases from V and 8 bases from J, with 15 bases in between. This CDR3 contains 14 residues.

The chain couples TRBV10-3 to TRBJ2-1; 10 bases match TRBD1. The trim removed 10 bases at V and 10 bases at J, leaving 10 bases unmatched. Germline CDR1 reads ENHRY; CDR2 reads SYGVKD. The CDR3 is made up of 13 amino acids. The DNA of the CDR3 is TGTGCCACCGGGGGACAGGGGACCATGGAGCAGTTCTTC. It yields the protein CATGGQGTMEQFF.

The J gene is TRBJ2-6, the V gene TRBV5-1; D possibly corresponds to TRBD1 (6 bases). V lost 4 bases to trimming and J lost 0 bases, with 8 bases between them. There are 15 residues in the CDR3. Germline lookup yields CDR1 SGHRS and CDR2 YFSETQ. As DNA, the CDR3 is TGCGCCAGCAGCGGGACACCCTCTGGGGCCAACGTCCTGACTTTC. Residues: CASSGTPSGANVLTF.

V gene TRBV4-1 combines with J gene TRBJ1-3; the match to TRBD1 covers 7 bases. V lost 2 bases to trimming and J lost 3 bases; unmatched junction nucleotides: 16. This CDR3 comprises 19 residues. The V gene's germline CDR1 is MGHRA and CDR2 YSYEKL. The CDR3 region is CASSQLLLLSDRVGNTIYF. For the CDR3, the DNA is TGCGCCAGCAGCCAACTCTTATTACTATCAGACAGGGTTGGAAACACCATATATTTT.

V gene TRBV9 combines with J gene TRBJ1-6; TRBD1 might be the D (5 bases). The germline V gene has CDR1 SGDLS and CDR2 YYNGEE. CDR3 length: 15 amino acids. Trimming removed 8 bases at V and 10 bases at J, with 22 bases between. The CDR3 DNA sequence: TGTGCCAGTACGGCCCTGGACAACGGGCGATCACCCCTCCACTTT. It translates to CASTALDNGRSPLHF. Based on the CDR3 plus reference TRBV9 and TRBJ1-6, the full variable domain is DSGVTQTPKHLITATGQRVTLRCSPRSGDLSVYWYQQSLDQGLQFLIQYYNGEERAKGNILERFSAQQFPDLHSELNLSSLELGDSALYFCASTALDNGRSPLHFGNGTRLTVT.

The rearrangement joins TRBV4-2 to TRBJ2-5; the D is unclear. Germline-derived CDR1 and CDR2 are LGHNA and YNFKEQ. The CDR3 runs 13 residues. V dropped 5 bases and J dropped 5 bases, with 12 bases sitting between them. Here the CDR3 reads CASSATPRETQYF. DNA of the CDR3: TGTGCCAGCAGCGCGACGCCTAGGGAGACCCAGTACTTC.

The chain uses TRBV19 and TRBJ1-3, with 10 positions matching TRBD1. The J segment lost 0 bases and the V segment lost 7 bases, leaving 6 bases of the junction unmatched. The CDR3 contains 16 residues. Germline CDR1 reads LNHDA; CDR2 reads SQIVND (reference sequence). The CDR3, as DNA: TGTGCCAGTACTGAGACAGGGGGCCTCTCTGGAAACACCATATATTTT. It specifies CASTETGGLSGNTIYF.

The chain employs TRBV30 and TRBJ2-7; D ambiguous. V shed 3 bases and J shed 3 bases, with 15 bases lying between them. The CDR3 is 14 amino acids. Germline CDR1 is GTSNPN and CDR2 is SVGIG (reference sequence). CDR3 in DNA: TGTGCCTGGAGCGCGCGGCCGGGTGGCTACGAGCAGTACTTC. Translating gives CAWSARPGGYEQYF.

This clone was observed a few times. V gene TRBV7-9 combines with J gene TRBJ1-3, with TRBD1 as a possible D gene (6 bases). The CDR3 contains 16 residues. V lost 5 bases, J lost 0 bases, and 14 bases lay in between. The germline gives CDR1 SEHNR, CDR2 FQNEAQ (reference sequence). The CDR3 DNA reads TGTGCCAGCAGCCCGGGGGGCGGGGCCTCTGGAAACACCATATATTTT. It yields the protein CASSPGGGASGNTIYF. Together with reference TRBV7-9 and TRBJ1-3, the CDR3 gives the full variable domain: DTGVSQNPRHKITKRGQNVTFRCDPISEHNRLYWYRQTLGQGPEFLTYFQNEAQLEKSRLLSDRFSAERPKGSFSTLEIQRTEQGDSAMYLCASSPGGGASGNTIYFGEGSWLTVV.

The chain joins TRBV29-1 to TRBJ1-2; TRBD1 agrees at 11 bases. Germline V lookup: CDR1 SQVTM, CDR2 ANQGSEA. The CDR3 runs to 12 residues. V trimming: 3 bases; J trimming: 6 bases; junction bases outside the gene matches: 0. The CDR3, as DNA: TGCAGCGTTGAGGACAGGGGGCATGGCTACACCTTC. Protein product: CSVEDRGHGYTF. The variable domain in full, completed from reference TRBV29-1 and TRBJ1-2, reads SAVISQKPSRDICQRGTSLTIQCQVDSQVTMMFWYRQQPGQSLTLIATANQGSEATYESGFVIDKFPISRPNLTFSTLTVSNMSPEDSSIYLCSVEDRGHGYTFGSGTRLTVV.

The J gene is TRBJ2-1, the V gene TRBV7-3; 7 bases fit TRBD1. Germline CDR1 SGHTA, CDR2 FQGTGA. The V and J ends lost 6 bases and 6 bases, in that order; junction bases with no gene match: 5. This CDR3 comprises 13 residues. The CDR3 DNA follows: TGTGCCAGCAGTATAAGGGGGCCCAATGAGCAGTTCTTC. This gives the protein CASSIRGPNEQFF.

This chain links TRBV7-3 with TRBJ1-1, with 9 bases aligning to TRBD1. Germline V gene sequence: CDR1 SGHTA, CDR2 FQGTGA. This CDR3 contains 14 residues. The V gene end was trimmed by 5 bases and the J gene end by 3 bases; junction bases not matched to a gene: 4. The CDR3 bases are TGTGCCAGCAGCCAGGGACAGGGATACACTGAAGCTTTCTTT. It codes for CASSQGQGYTEAFF.

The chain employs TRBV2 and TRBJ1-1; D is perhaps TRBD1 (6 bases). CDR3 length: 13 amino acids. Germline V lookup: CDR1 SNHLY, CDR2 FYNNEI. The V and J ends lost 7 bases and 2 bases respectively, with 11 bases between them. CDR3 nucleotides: TGTGCCAGCAACCCGGACAGCAACACTGAAGCTTTCTTT. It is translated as CASNPDSNTEAFF.

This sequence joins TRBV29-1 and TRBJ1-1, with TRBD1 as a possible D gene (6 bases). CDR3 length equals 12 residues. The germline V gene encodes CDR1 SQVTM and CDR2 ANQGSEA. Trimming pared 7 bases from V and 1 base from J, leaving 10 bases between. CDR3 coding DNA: TGCAGCGCTGGACAGCAGAACACTGAAGCTTTCTTT. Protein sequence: CSAGQQNTEAFF. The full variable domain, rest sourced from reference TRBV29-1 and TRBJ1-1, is SAVISQKPSRDICQRGTSLTIQCQVDSQVTMMFWYRQQPGQSLTLIATANQGSEATYESGFVIDKFPISRPNLTFSTLTVSNMSPEDSSIYLCSAGQQNTEAFFGQGTRLTVV.